These 3 T cell receptor beta chains were all obtained from the same sample, sequenced in a study of OX40 agonist ivuxolimab in advanced cancers. Generated by immunoSEQ multiplex PCR, the TCRdb table keeps only in-frame clones and is missing some. The top ten hold about 1.6% of the sample, which has 95,000 to 100,000 clones, roughly 88% seen once. Source: CD4+ or CD8+ T cells sorted from blood, taken in a trial of the OX40 agonist ivuxolimab. These TCRs come from an adult with an advanced solid tumor such as melanoma, head and neck, liver or kidney cancer.

V is TRBV7-8 and J is TRBJ1-1, with 7 bases matching TRBD1. There are 14 residues in the CDR3. Trimming at V came to 1 base and at J to 7 bases, leaving 6 bases not matched to a gene. Germline-derived CDR1 and CDR2 are SGHVS and FQNEAQ. The CDR3 region is CASSLGGRTGEAFF. The CDR3 DNA reads TGTGCCAGCAGCTTAGGTGGTCGGACAGGTGAAGCTTTCTTT.

V is TRBV11-2 and J is TRBJ2-7, with TRBD2 matching 13 bases. Germline V gene lookup returns CDR1 SGHAT and CDR2 FQNNGV. With 5 bases clipped from V and 3 bases from J, the junction kept 4 bases outside the gene matches. The CDR3 contains 15 residues. For the CDR3, the DNA is TGTGCCAGCAGCACGGGACTAGCGGGAATCTACGAGCAGTACTTC. Translating gives CASSTGLAGIYEQYF.

The chain carries TRBV12-5 and TRBJ1-2; D remains unclear. Germline CDR1 and CDR2: LGHNT and FRNRAP. V was shortened by 6 bases and J by 2 bases, with 13 bases between the two germline ends. There are 14 residues in the CDR3. The CDR3 loop reads CASGIQNLNYGYTF. DNA for the CDR3: TGTGCTAGTGGAATACAGAATTTGAACTATGGCTACACCTTC.